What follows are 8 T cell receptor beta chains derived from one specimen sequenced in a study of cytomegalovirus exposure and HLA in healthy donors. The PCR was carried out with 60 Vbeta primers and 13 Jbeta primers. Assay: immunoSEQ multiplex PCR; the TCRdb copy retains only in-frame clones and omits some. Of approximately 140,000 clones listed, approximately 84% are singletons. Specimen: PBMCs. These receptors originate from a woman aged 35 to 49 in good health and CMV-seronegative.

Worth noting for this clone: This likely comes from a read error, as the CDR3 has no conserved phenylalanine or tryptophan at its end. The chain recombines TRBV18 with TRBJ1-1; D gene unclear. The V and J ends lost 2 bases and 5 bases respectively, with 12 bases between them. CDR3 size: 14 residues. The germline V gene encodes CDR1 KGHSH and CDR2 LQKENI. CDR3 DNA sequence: TGTGCCAGCTCACCAAGGGCAGGACTAACTGAAGCTTTCCTT. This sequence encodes CASSPRAGLTEAFL.

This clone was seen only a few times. The DNA of the CDR3 is TGTGCCAGCGGAGGTCACAGGGGAATTACGCGGACTGAAGCTTTCTTT. Translated, it gives CASGGHRGITRTEAFF. The rearrangement joins TRBV7-9 to TRBJ1-1; 7 positions agree with TRBD1. The J segment lost 5 bases and the V segment lost 8 bases, leaving 17 bases of the junction unmatched. The CDR3 sequence is 16 residues long. Looked up from germline, CDR1 is SEHNR and CDR2 is FQNEAQ (reference sequence).

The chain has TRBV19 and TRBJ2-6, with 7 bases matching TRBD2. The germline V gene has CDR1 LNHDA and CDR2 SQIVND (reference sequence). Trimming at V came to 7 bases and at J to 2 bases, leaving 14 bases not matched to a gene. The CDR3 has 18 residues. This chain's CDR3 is CASTPGAPGGTGANVLTF. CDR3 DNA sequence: TGTGCCAGTACCCCCGGGGCGCCCGGGGGGACTGGGGCCAACGTCCTGACTTTC.

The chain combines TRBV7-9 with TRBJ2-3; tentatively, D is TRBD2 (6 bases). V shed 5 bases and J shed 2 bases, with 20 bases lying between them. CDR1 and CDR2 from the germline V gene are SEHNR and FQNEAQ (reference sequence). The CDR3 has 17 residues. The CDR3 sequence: CASSPRVGAGFTDTQYF. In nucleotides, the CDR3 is TGTGCCAGCAGCCCCCGAGTAGGTGCGGGATTCACAGATACGCAGTATTTT.

The CDR3 loop reads CASSLSQGVMNTEAFF. In DNA, the CDR3 is TGTGCCAGCAGTTTATCCCAGGGGGTGATGAACACTGAAGCTTTCTTT. The chain employs TRBV27 and TRBJ1-1, with 7 bases lining up with TRBD1. The V gene's germline CDR1 is MNHEY and CDR2 SMNVEV (reference sequence). This CDR3 contains 16 residues. V lost 0 bases and J lost 0; bases outside the gene matches: 4.

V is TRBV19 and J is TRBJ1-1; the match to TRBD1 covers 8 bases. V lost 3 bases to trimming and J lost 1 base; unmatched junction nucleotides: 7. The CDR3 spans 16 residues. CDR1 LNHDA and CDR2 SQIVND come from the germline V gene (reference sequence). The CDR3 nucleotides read TGTGCCAGTAGTATTCGGGACAGGACCCCGAACACTGAAGCTTTCTTT. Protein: CASSIRDRTPNTEAFF.

CDR3: CASRGPTLNTEAFF. CDR3 DNA sequence: TGTGCCAGCCGCGGCCCCACCTTGAACACTGAAGCTTTCTTT. This chain joins TRBV7-9 and TRBJ1-1; D is unresolved. The CDR3 runs to 14 residues. V lost 8 bases to trimming and J lost 0 bases, with 13 bases between them. Germline V lookup: CDR1 SEHNR, CDR2 FQNEAQ (reference sequence).

CDR3 coding DNA: TGTGCCAGCAGCTTCCTACTAGCGGGCACAGATACGCAGTATTTT. Residues: CASSFLLAGTDTQYF. This rearrangement joins TRBV7-9 to TRBJ2-3; TRBD2 matches 8 bases. With V trimmed by 3 bases and J by 1 base, 3 bases remained unmatched. Looked up from germline, CDR1 is SEHNR and CDR2 is FQNEAQ (reference sequence). The CDR3 length is 15 residues.